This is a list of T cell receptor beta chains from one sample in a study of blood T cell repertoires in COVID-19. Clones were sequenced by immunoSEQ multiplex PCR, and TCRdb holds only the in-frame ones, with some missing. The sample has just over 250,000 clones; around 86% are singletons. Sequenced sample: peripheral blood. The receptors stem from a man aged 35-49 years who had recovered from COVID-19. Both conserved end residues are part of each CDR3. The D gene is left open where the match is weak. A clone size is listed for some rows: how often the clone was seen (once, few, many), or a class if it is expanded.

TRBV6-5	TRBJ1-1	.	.	CASSFQGRGTEAFF	TGTGCCAGCAGTTTTCAGGGGAGGGGCACTGAAGCTTTCTTT
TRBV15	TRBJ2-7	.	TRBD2	CATSRGPLAGVLEQYF	TGTGCCACCAGCAGAGGACCTCTAGCGGGAGTCCTCGAGCAGTACTTC
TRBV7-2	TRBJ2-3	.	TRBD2	CASSSLAGGLTDTQYF	TGTGCCAGCAGCTCACTAGCGGGGGGTCTCACAGATACGCAGTATTTT
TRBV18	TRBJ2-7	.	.	CASSPIGRAHEQYF	TGTGCCAGCTCACCAATAGGCAGGGCCCACGAGCAGTACTTC
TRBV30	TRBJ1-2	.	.	CAWSGSGQPYGYTF	TGTGCCTGGAGTGGTTCAGGGCAACCCTATGGCTACACCTTC
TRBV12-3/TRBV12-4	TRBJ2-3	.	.	CASSHDSTDTQYF	TGTGCCAGCAGCCACGACTCTACAGATACGCAGTATTTT
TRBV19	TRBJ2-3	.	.	CASSIGGSRDTQYF	TGTGCCAGTAGTATAGGAGGCAGCCGAGATACGCAGTATTTT
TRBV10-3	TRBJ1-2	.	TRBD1	CAIGKRGGQGYGYTF	TGTGCCATCGGGAAGCGAGGGGGACAGGGGTATGGCTACACCTTC
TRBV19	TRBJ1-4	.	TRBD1	CATNNPRQGGEKLFF	TGTGCCACTAATAACCCCCGACAGGGAGGTGAAAAACTGTTTTTT
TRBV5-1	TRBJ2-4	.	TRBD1	CASSLGGTDLAKNIQYF	TGCGCCAGCAGCTTGGGAGGGACAGACTTAGCCAAAAACATTCAGTACTTC
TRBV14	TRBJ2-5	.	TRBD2	CASSPLRLAGGQETQYF	TGTGCCAGCAGCCCCCTCCGACTAGCGGGGGGCCAAGAGACCCAGTACTTC
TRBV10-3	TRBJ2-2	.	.	CAIMGLNGPGELFF	TGTGCCATCATGGGCCTTAACGGCCCCGGGGAGCTGTTTTTT
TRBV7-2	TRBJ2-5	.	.	CASSLALGVETQYF	TGTGCCAGCAGCTTAGCCCTCGGGGTGGAGACCCAGTACTTC
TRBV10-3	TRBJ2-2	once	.	CAISGGGNTGELFF	TGTGCCATCAGTGGAGGAGGTAACACCGGGGAGCTGTTTTTT
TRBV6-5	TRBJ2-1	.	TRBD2	CASTSGRSNEQFF	TGTGCCAGCACTAGCGGGAGGTCCAATGAGCAGTTCTTC
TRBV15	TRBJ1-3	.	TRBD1	CATSREYPGQGTSGNTIYF	TGTGCCACCAGCAGAGAATACCCGGGACAGGGGACCTCTGGAAACACCATATATTTT
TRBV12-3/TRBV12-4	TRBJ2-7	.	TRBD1	CASSLFGQGEYF	TGTGCCAGCAGTTTATTTGGACAGGGAGAGTACTTC
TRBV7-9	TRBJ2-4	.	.	CASSSQTGDVWIQYF	TGTGCCAGCAGCTCCCAGACGGGGGATGTATGGATTCAGTACTTC
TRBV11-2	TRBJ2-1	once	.	CASSLDGGGGTPYNEQFF	TGTGCCAGCAGCTTAGATGGAGGGGGCGGGACACCGTACAATGAGCAGTTCTTC
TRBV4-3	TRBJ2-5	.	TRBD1	CASSQSLRDRGETQYF	TGCGCCAGCAGCCAATCACTCCGGGACAGGGGGGAGACCCAGTACTTC
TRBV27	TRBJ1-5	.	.	CASSSNGTRSSHSNQPQHF	TGTGCCAGCAGTTCAAACGGGACAAGGTCGTCCCATAGCAATCAGCCCCAGCATTTT
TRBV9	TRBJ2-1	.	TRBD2	CASSVGGGRGSNEQFF	TGTGCCAGCAGCGTAGGAGGCGGGAGGGGCTCCAATGAGCAGTTCTTC
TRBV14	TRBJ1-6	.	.	CASSQGGVSSYNSPLHF	TGTGCCAGCAGCCAAGGGGGAGTGAGCTCCTATAATTCACCCCTCCACTTT
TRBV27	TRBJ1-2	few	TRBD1	CASSPGQAAYGYTF	TGTGCCAGCAGTCCTGGACAGGCGGCCTATGGCTACACCTTC
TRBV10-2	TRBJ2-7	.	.	CASSENAPSSYEQYF	TGCGCCAGCAGTGAGAACGCCCCGAGCTCCTACGAGCAGTACTTC
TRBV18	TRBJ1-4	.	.	CASSPRQPATNEKLFF	TGTGCCAGCTCACCCCGACAGCCTGCAACTAATGAAAAACTGTTTTTT
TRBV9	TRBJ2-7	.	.	CASAPAGASYEQYF	TGTGCCAGCGCCCCGGCGGGGGCTAGCTACGAGCAGTACTTC
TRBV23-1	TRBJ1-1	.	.	CASSQGGIGVDTEAFF	TGCGCCAGCAGTCAAGGGGGGATTGGTGTCGACACTGAAGCTTTCTTT
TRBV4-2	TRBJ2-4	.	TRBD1	CASSQEWGGQGQNIQYF	TGTGCCAGCAGCCAAGAGTGGGGTGGACAGGGGCAAAACATTCAGTACTTC
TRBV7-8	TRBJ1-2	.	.	CASSPGTTHRGYTF	TGTGCCAGCAGCCCCGGGACTACGCATAGGGGCTACACCTTC
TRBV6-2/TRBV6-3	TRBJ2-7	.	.	CASSTPSGYYEQYF	TGTGCCAGCAGTACCCCCTCAGGGTACTACGAGCAGTACTTC
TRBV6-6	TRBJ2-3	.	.	CASYDSASPDTQYF	TGTGCCAGCTACGACTCGGCTTCTCCAGATACGCAGTATTTT
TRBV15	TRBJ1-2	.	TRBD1	CATSPGQGATSYGYTF	TGTGCCACCAGCCCGGGACAGGGGGCTACGAGCTATGGCTACACCTTC
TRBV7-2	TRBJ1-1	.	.	CASSLVPGNIARGTEAFF	TGTGCCAGCAGCTTAGTTCCGGGTAATATTGCGCGCGGTACGGAAGCTTTCTTT
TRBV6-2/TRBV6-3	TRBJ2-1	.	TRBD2	CASSPRSGGDEFF	TGTGCCAGCAGCCCCCGGAGCGGGGGCGATGAGTTCTTC
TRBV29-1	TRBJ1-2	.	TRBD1	CSVTGQPTINYGYTF	TGCAGCGTAACGGGACAGCCGACGATTAACTATGGCTACACCTTC
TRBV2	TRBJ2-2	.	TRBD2	CASSGTSGSPGELFF	TGTGCCAGCAGCGGGACTAGCGGGAGCCCCGGGGAGCTGTTTTTT
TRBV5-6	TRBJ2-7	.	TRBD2	CASEEGLAPRPYEQYF	TGTGCCAGCGAAGAAGGACTAGCCCCAAGACCCTACGAGCAGTACTTC
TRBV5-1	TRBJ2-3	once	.	CASSPGTAGAPLDTQYF	TGCGCCAGCAGCCCCGGGACGGCGGGGGCACCCTTAGATACGCAGTATTTT
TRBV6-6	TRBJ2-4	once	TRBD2	CASSNLRGGMDIQYF	TGTGCCAGCAGTAACCTCCGGGGGGGCATGGACATTCAGTACTTC
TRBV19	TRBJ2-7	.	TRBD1	CASSTQGNPYEQYF	TGTGCCAGTAGTACACAGGGGAACCCCTACGAGCAGTACTTC
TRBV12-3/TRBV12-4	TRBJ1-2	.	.	CASSLPGSYGYTF	TGTGCCAGCAGTTTACCCGGGAGCTATGGCTACACCTTC
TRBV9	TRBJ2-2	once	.	CASSAGVGELFF	TGTGCCAGCAGCGCGGGGGTCGGGGAGCTGTTTTTT
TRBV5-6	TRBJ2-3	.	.	CASSPTPRTDTQYF	TGTGCCAGCAGCCCGACTCCCCGCACAGATACGCAGTATTTT
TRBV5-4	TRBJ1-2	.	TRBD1	CASSSRTGERYGYTF	TGTGCCAGCAGTTCCAGGACAGGGGAAAGATATGGCTACACCTTC
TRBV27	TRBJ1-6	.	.	CASTLVGGSYNSPLHF	TGTGCCAGCACCCTAGTGGGGGGTTCCTATAATTCACCCCTCCACTTT
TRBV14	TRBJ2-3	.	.	CASSSPQAAMYTQYF	TGTGCCAGCAGCTCCCCCCAGGCAGCAATGTATACGCAGTATTTT
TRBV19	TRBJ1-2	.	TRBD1	CASSIGASLTGVGYTF	TGTGCCAGTAGTATCGGGGCTTCCTTGACAGGGGTCGGCTACACCTTC